Below are 31 T cell receptor beta chains sequenced from a single sample in a study of cytotoxic CD8 clonotypes in ibrutinib-treated CLL. The method was immunoSEQ multiplex PCR; TCRdb's version includes in-frame clones alone and lacks a portion of them. This table has about 28,000 clones, roughly 59% appearing once. The material was PBMCs, obtained before ibrutinib treatment. Receptors originate from a human donor with chronic lymphocytic leukemia.

This clone was picked up a small number of times. The chain couples TRBV7-3 to TRBJ2-1, with a possible D match to TRBD2 (6 bases). Germline values: CDR1 SGHTA, CDR2 FQGTGA. With 2 bases removed from V and 5 bases from J, the gap between germline ends came to 13 bases. This CDR3 spans 15 amino acids. CDR3 protein: CASSLRRAEHNEQFF. DNA of the CDR3: TGTGCCAGCAGCTTACGGAGGGCCGAGCACAATGAGCAGTTCTTC.

This clone has just a few counts. The chain recombines TRBV27 with TRBJ2-7, with TRBD1 matching over 7 bases. Per germline, CDR1 MNHEY and CDR2 SMNVEV (reference sequence). This CDR3 contains 16 residues. Unmatched junction bases numbered 16, after V lost 5 bases and J lost 6 bases. CDR3 loop: CASSPTPGTVLPEQYF. CDR3 nucleotides: TGTGCCAGCAGTCCAACCCCCGGGACAGTCCTGCCCGAGCAGTACTTC.

The chain links TRBV6-5 to TRBJ1-2, with TRBD1 matching 7 bases. The V gene end was trimmed by 6 bases and the J gene end by 4 bases; junction bases not matched to a gene: 5. Per germline, CDR1 MNHEY and CDR2 SVGAGI. The CDR3 contains 13 residues. The CDR3 here is CASRLQGSYGYTF. As DNA, the CDR3 is TGTGCCAGCAGATTACAGGGGAGCTATGGCTACACCTTC.

The chain couples TRBV5-1 to TRBJ2-7, with a tentative D call TRBD2 (6 bases). CDR1 is SGHRS, CDR2 YFSETQ, per germline. There are 14 residues in the CDR3. Trimming removed 0 bases at V and 6 bases at J, with 13 bases between. CDR3 nucleotide sequence: TGCGCCAGCAGCTTGGCGGGAGATCCCGCCGAGCAGTACTTC. Protein sequence: CASSLAGDPAEQYF. The whole variable domain, filled in from reference TRBV5-1 and TRBJ2-7, reads KAGVTQTPRYLIKTRGQQVTLSCSPISGHRSVSWYQQTPGQGLQFLFEYFSETQRNKGNFPGRFSGRQFSNSRSEMNVSTLELGDSALYLCASSLAGDPAEQYFGPGTRLTVT.

The table lists this clone with a few counts. J is TRBJ1-6 and V is TRBV18; D perhaps matches TRBD1 (5 bases). Germline V gene data show CDR1 as KGHSH and CDR2 as LQKENI. V was trimmed by 6 bases and J by 2 bases, leaving 8 bases between them. The CDR3 extends over 14 amino acids. In DNA form, the CDR3 reads TGTGCCAGCTCCCGGGGCGCCTATAATTCACCCCTCCACTTT. Translated, it gives CASSRGAYNSPLHF.

The chain has TRBV9 and TRBJ2-7, with D perhaps being TRBD1 or TRBD2 (5 bases each). Trimming stripped 4 bases from V and 4 bases from J, with 15 bases between. The CDR3 runs to 14 residues. Germline CDR1 is SGDLS and CDR2 is YYNGEE. CDR3 in DNA: TGTGCCAGCAGCCCCCGGGACGAGATTTACGAGCAGTACTTC. This gives the protein CASSPRDEIYEQYF.

This clone showed up just a few times. The genes are TRBV19 and TRBJ2-7; 12 bases are a match to TRBD2. The CDR3 is 16 amino acids. The V gene's germline CDR1 is LNHDA and CDR2 SQIVND (reference sequence). Trimming removed 5 bases from V and 3 bases from J; junction bases left unmatched: 8. CDR3 in DNA: TGTGCCAGTAGTTCGGGACTAGCGGGTCTGAACTACGAGCAGTACTTC. Residues: CASSSGLAGLNYEQYF. Combining the CDR3 with reference TRBV19 and TRBJ2-7 gives the whole variable domain DGGITQSPKYLFRKEGQNVTLSCEQNLNHDAMYWYRQDPGQGLRLIYYSQIVNDFQKGDIAEGYSVSREKKESFPLTVTSAQKNPTAFYLCASSSGLAGLNYEQYFGPGTRLTVT.

This clone was seen a handful of times. The rearrangement links TRBV7-9 to TRBJ2-3, with 10 bases matching TRBD2. The CDR3 consists of 18 residues. CDR1 is SEHNR, CDR2 FQNEAQ, per germline (reference sequence). V lost 1 base, J lost 2 bases, and 9 bases stayed unmatched. The CDR3 bases are TGTGCCAGCAGCTTAGATCAGGGAGCGGGAGGGAACACAGATACGCAGTATTTT. Its translation is CASSLDQGAGGNTDTQYF.

By sample fraction, this clone is medium-sized (0.01 to 0.1%). This chain links TRBV5-1 with TRBJ2-2; D is unresolved. Germline CDR1 SGHRS, CDR2 YFSETQ. Between the trimmed V and J ends, which lost 5 bases and 0 bases, there was a span of 11 bases. There are 15 residues in the CDR3. CDR3 coding DNA: TGCGCCAGCAGACCCCAGGTAGCGAACACCGGGGAGCTGTTTTTT. Translation gives CASRPQVANTGELFF.

This clone is termed medium-sized (0.01 to 0.1%). This sequence joins TRBV10-3 and TRBJ2-2; D is perhaps TRBD2 (6 bases). V lost 4 bases and J 3 bases, leaving 15 bases between the germline ends. There are 16 residues in the CDR3. Germline V gene sequence: CDR1 ENHRY, CDR2 SYGVKD. Written as DNA, the CDR3 is TGTGCCATCAGTGCGACGAGGGAGGCCCACACCGGGGAGCTGTTTTTT. The encoded protein is CAISATREAHTGELFF.

By frequency in the sample, this clone is medium-sized. The V call is TRBV4-1, the J call TRBJ2-5; D is unresolved. CDR3 length: 15 residues. The V end lost 5 bases, the J end lost 5 bases, and 18 bases lay between the germline ends. From germline, CDR1 is MGHRA and CDR2 YSYEKL. In nucleotides, the CDR3 is TGCGCCAGCAGCGACGGAACGTTCGGTCTCGAGACCCAGTACTTC. This encodes CASSDGTFGLETQYF.

This chain connects TRBV7-2 to TRBJ2-7; unclear D gene. Germline CDR1 reads SGHTA; CDR2 reads FQGNSA. The CDR3 runs to 11 residues. Deletions cut 1 base from V and 5 bases from J, with 3 bases between. CDR3 in DNA: TGTGCCAGCAGCTTAGTAGACGAGCAGTACTTC. Translated, it gives CASSLVDEQYF.

The J gene is TRBJ2-5, the V gene TRBV9; perhaps TRBD2 as D (6 bases). The V and J ends lost 1 base and 5 bases respectively, with 18 bases between them. The germline CDR1 and CDR2 sequences are SGDLS and YYNGEE. The CDR3 runs 16 residues. The DNA of the CDR3 is TGTGCCAGCAGCGTATCCAGCCATGTGGGAGGTGAGACCCAGTACTTC. Amino acids: CASSVSSHVGGETQYF.

This chain links TRBV9 with TRBJ2-1; 7 bases match TRBD2. Germline CDR1 SGDLS, CDR2 YYNGEE. V was pared by 7 bases and J by 6 bases, with 7 bases of the junction left unmatched. This CDR3 contains 13 residues. CDR3 residues: CASRGTTGNEQFF. CDR3 nucleotides: TGTGCCAGCCGTGGGACTACGGGCAATGAGCAGTTCTTC.

By its share, this clone is medium-sized. This chain connects TRBV7-9 to TRBJ2-5; D might be TRBD1 or TRBD2, each matching 5 bases. This CDR3 region has 16 residues. V shed 1 base and J shed 1 base, with 13 bases lying between them. Germline V gene data show CDR1 as SEHNR and CDR2 as FQNEAQ (reference sequence). DNA for the CDR3: TGTGCCAGCAGCTTAGTCGCAGGGAGTAGCCAAGAGACCCAGTACTTC. Encoded protein: CASSLVAGSSQETQYF.

This rearrangement joins TRBV7-2 to TRBJ2-1; D is unresolved. Trimming pared 1 base from V and 7 bases from J, leaving 11 bases between. The CDR3 is 14 residues long. The V gene's germline CDR1 is SGHTA and CDR2 FQGNSA. CDR3: CASSLDGVVNEQFF. Written as DNA, the CDR3 is TGTGCCAGCAGCTTAGATGGAGTTGTGAATGAGCAGTTCTTC.

The genes are TRBV7-9 and TRBJ1-1; D is unclear. V was shortened by 5 bases and J by 7 bases, with 14 bases between the two germline ends. The CDR3 runs to 13 residues. Germline assignment: CDR1 SEHNR and CDR2 FQNEAQ (reference sequence). The CDR3 nucleotides are TGTGCCAGCAGCGTATGGACCGCTTATGAAGCTTTCTTT. This codes for CASSVWTAYEAFF.

The chain links TRBV29-1 to TRBJ2-5, with unresolved D. There are 15 residues in the CDR3. V lost 3 bases and J 4 bases, leaving 18 bases between the germline ends. The germline V gene has CDR1 SQVTM and CDR2 ANQGSEA. The CDR3 loop is CSVEDMVLGGETQYF. The CDR3 DNA follows: TGCAGCGTTGAGGATATGGTCCTTGGCGGAGAGACCCAGTACTTC.

The V call is TRBV7-3, the J call TRBJ2-4, with 8 bases lining up with TRBD2. The V and J ends lost 5 bases and 6 bases, in that order; junction bases with no gene match: 6. This CDR3 comprises 14 residues. Germline V gene sequence: CDR1 SGHTA, CDR2 FQGTGA. The CDR3 loop reads CASSLGAGANIQYF. The CDR3 bases are TGTGCCAGCAGCCTTGGAGCGGGAGCAAACATTCAGTACTTC.

This clone was detected once. The chain recombines TRBV6-5 with TRBJ2-7; D is unresolved. Per the germline V gene, CDR1 is MNHEY and CDR2 is SVGAGI. CDR3 size: 13 residues. Between the trimmed V and J ends, which lost 2 bases and 7 bases, there was a span of 12 bases. The CDR3 protein is CASSYRSTTEQYF. The CDR3 DNA follows: TGTGCCAGCAGTTACCGTTCCACTACAGAGCAGTACTTC.

V and J are TRBV7-2 and TRBJ2-5; TRBD1 matches at 8 bases. CDR1 and CDR2 from the germline V gene are SGHTA and FQGNSA. V lost 3 bases, J lost 4 bases, and 7 bases stayed unmatched. The CDR3 runs to 15 residues. The CDR3 sequence: CASSLDRVLSETQYF. The DNA of the CDR3 is TGTGCCAGCAGCTTGGACAGGGTATTGTCAGAGACCCAGTACTTC.

This chain uses TRBV12-5 with TRBJ2-3; 8 bases match TRBD1. CDR3 length: 15 amino acids. CDR1 LGHNT and CDR2 FRNRAP come from the germline V gene. J gave up 4 bases and V 6 bases, and 9 bases lay outside the gene matches. CDR3 sequence reads: CASGKDRVMADTQYF. CDR3 sequence (DNA): TGTGCTAGTGGCAAGGACAGGGTTATGGCAGATACGCAGTATTTT.

This clone was seen a handful of times. The genes are TRBV2 and TRBJ2-3; D ambiguous. The CDR3 has 14 residues. Germline V gene data show CDR1 as SNHLY and CDR2 as FYNNEI. Trimming stripped 8 bases from V and 4 bases from J, with 16 bases between. The CDR3 DNA is TGTGCCAGCTTTGGCAGGCGGCACCCAGATACGCAGTATTTT. This gives the protein CASFGRRHPDTQYF.

The chain uses TRBV7-3 and TRBJ2-3, with D unclear. Trimming shortened V by 4 bases and J by 1 base, and 15 bases separated the two germline ends. There are 16 residues in the CDR3. Per the germline V gene, CDR1 is SGHTA and CDR2 is FQGTGA. CDR3 residues: CASSYLRRRGTDTQYF. CDR3 sequence (DNA): TGTGCCAGCAGCTACCTGCGGCGGCGTGGCACAGATACGCAGTATTTT.

The chain carries TRBV6-6 and TRBJ1-1, with 9 positions matching TRBD1. V shed 5 bases, J shed 6 bases, and the junction held 1 base outside the gene matches. The V gene's germline CDR1 is MNHNY and CDR2 SVGAGI (reference sequence). The length of the CDR3 is 12 residues. The CDR3 DNA reads as TGTGCCAGCAGTGGACAGGGGCCTGAAGCTTTCTTT. It is translated as CASSGQGPEAFF.

This clone was counted only a few times. This rearrangement joins TRBV25-1 to TRBJ1-2; TRBD1 might be the D (5 bases). The CDR3 runs 12 residues. The germline V gene has CDR1 MGHDK and CDR2 SYGVNS. Trimming removed 4 bases from V and 8 bases from J, with 11 bases in between. The CDR3 reads CASSGTKGGYTF. CDR3 nucleotide sequence: TGTGCCAGCAGTGGTACCAAGGGGGGCTACACCTTC.

The CDR3 spells CASRPGQGYHQPQHF. As DNA, the CDR3 is TGTGCCAGCAGACCGGGACAGGGTTACCATCAGCCCCAGCATTTT. V is TRBV6-6 and J is TRBJ1-5, with 9 nucleotides matching TRBD1. Trimming at V came to 6 bases and at J to 5 bases, leaving 8 bases not matched to a gene. Per the germline V gene, CDR1 is MNHNY and CDR2 is SVGAGI (reference sequence). This CDR3 is 15 amino acids long.

The chain is built from TRBV7-2 and TRBJ2-7, with TRBD2 matching 7 bases. Germline V gene sequence: CDR1 SGHTA, CDR2 FQGNSA. Trimming at V came to 0 bases and at J to 4 bases, leaving 9 bases not matched to a gene. The CDR3 has 16 residues. CDR3 DNA: TGTGCCAGCAGCTTAGCCGGCGCGGGAGTTGAGTACGAGCAGTACTTC. This sequence encodes CASSLAGAGVEYEQYF.

This rearrangement joins TRBV5-1 to TRBJ1-4, with a weak D call TRBD1 (6 bases). The germline CDR1 and CDR2 sequences are SGHRS and YFSETQ. Deletions cut 0 bases from V and 8 bases from J, with 14 bases between. The CDR3 is 15 residues long. This CDR3 is CASSLAGQGIEKLFF. The CDR3 nucleotides read TGCGCCAGCAGCTTGGCCGGGCAGGGGATAGAAAAACTGTTTTTT.

The chain employs TRBV28 and TRBJ1-2; D call uncertain. V was trimmed by 1 base and J by 6 bases, leaving 3 bases between them. The CDR3 is 11 residues long. Germline V CDR1 and CDR2: MDHEN, SYDVKM. CDR3 amino acids: CASSLSDGYTF. In nucleotides, the CDR3 is TGTGCCAGCAGTTTATCGGATGGCTACACCTTC.

The rearrangement links TRBV19 to TRBJ1-1; 8 nucleotides align to TRBD1. The CDR3 contains 13 residues. The V gene end was trimmed by 7 bases and the J gene end by 7 bases; junction bases not matched to a gene: 8. CDR1 is LNHDA and CDR2 is SQIVND in the germline V gene (reference sequence). CDR3 loop: CASTFQGAGEAFF. The CDR3 nucleotides are TGTGCCAGTACTTTTCAGGGGGCGGGTGAAGCTTTCTTT.